A selection of T cell receptor beta chains follows, all from one sample in a study of OX40 agonist ivuxolimab in advanced cancers. TCRdb keeps only in-frame clones here, not all; method: immunoSEQ multiplex PCR. The sample has about 26,000 clones; around nine tenths are singletons. This specimen was CD4+ or CD8+ T cells sorted from blood, taken in a trial of the OX40 agonist ivuxolimab. Receptors originate from an adult with an advanced solid tumor such as melanoma, head and neck, liver or kidney cancer. Each CDR3 is given without its conserved first and last residue. D genes are given only for firm matches.

D | V | CDR3
. | TRBV7-6 | ASSFSNFQSSYNEQF
. | TRBV9 | ASSDSEAGPSGTGELF
TRBD1 | TRBV19 | ASSIGTGVPNEQF
TRBD2 | TRBV5-1 | ASSDIRPGLAAYNEQF
. | TRBV27 | ASSLSMLAETQY
. | TRBV27 | ASSLGAGVYEQY
. | TRBV2 | ASSERSAGHQPQH
TRBD2 | TRBV19 | ASSMGDRGLGEQF
TRBD1 | TRBV5-8 | ASIGVDRGNYGYT
TRBD2 | TRBV5-1 | ASSLAGGPTDTQY
. | TRBV11-2 | ASSLVAGPQDTQY
. | TRBV4-3 | ASSHQNIQY
TRBD1 | TRBV11-2 | ASSLEVGQGVYEQY
. | TRBV29-1 | SVEDPRGGGTTNEKLF
. | TRBV13 | ASSLRLGNTIY
TRBD1 | TRBV2 | AGDRGGTEAF
. | TRBV4-2 | ASNPHNMNTEAF
TRBD1 | TRBV6-6 | ASSSPGTGLTEAF
. | TRBV12-5 | ASGRYDGYT
TRBD1 | TRBV6-1 | ASSELGQVTAGYT
. | TRBV7-2 | ASSPMAVDYEQY
. | TRBV7-9 | ASSLDGVFTEAF
TRBD1 | TRBV2 | ASSETGRNEKLF
TRBD1 | TRBV5-1 | ASSWTGTLGEQY
. | TRBV6-6 | ASSYSADKSSYEQY
TRBD1 | TRBV9 | ASSFYSTGGDTEAF
TRBD1 | TRBV2 | ASETGRTEAF
. | TRBV27 | ASSFGTVGSSTDTQY
TRBD1 | TRBV29-1 | SVVGQGNQPQH
. | TRBV7-2 | ASSLENFRSGNTIY
TRBD1 | TRBV9 | ASSVRQGGKVNEQF
. | TRBV28 | ASSHGSALEQY
TRBD2 | TRBV4-3 | ASSPGTSGGETQY
. | TRBV2 | ASSEEDSRNTIY
TRBD2 | TRBV7-3 | ASSSKGVSGRGSVINEQF
. | TRBV7-9 | ASSFSWQGLGEQY
. | TRBV28 | ASSQPGLGDEQY
. | TRBV19 | ASSYSSSYNSPLH
. | TRBV14 | ASSPGFGNEKLF
TRBD2 | TRBV25-1 | ASGGLAGTTDTQY
. | TRBV6-5 | ASSLTTDYGYT